This T cell receptor (beta chain) is drawn from a study of cytomegalovirus exposure and HLA in healthy donors. The CDR3 has 15 amino acids. CDR1 and CDR2 from the germline V gene are MNHEY and SVGAGI. V lost 5 bases to trimming and J lost 3 bases; unmatched junction nucleotides: 4. PCR employed 60 Vbeta and 13 Jbeta primers. Repertoires were generated with immunoSEQ multiplex PCR, while TCRdb's copy carries only in-frame clones and drops some. The sample contains about 140,000 clones, approximately 65% of which appear only once. This sequence originates from a woman aged 55-69 years in good health and CMV-seronegative. The sample taken for sequencing was PBMCs. V gene TRBV6-5 combines with J gene TRBJ1-5, with 10 bases lining up with TRBD1. This CDR3 reads CASSRGQGINQPQHF. The CDR3 DNA sequence: TGTGCCAGCAGTAGGGGACAGGGGATCAATCAGCCCCAGCATTTT.